A selection of T cell receptor beta chains follows, all from one sample in a study of cytomegalovirus exposure and HLA in healthy donors. TCRdb keeps only in-frame clones here, not all; method: immunoSEQ multiplex PCR. The sample holds fewer than 350,000 clones, 70% to 90% seen once. The sequencing sample was made of PBMCs. These receptors were obtained from a woman under 30 in good health and CMV-seronegative. CDR3s include the opening cysteine and the closing phenylalanine or tryptophan. A D gene is named only where the DNA matches it firmly. The listing skips clone size in some rows; elsewhere it reads once, few, many or a size class.

abundance,j_gene,v_gene,d_gene,CDR3nt,CDR3aa
.,TRBJ2-5,TRBV4-1,TRBD2,TGCGCCAGCAGCCAAGAGTCGTTAGCGGGGGCGTCCCAAGAGACCCAGTACTTC,CASSQESLAGASQETQYF
.,TRBJ2-7,TRBV5-1,TRBD2,TGCGCCAGCAGCCGAACGTCACTAGCGGGGGACTACGAGCAGTACTTC,CASSRTSLAGDYEQYF
.,TRBJ2-1,TRBV5-1,TRBD2,TGCGCCAGCAGCTTGGCCGACTCGGTGGGGGGGGTTAGGGATGAGCAGTTCTTC,CASSLADSVGGVRDEQFF
.,TRBJ2-5,TRBV2,.,TGTGCCAGCACTGTCTCTACAGTACAAGAGACCCAGTACTTC,CASTVSTVQETQYF
.,TRBJ2-7,TRBV11-2,.,TGTGCCAGCAGCTTAGGCCAGGGTCCCTCCTACGAGCAGTACTTC,CASSLGQGPSYEQYF
.,TRBJ2-5,TRBV6-6,.,TGTGCCAGCATCGGACAGAATCAAGAGACCCAGTACTTC,CASIGQNQETQYF
.,TRBJ1-5,TRBV9,.,TGTGCCAGCAGACCAGTGGATCAGCCCCAGCATTTT,CASRPVDQPQHF
.,TRBJ1-6,TRBV7-2,TRBD1,TGTGCCAGCAGCTTAGTGTTGGGCAGGGGGAACTCACCCCTCCACTTT,CASSLVLGRGNSPLHF
.,TRBJ2-7,TRBV5-1,TRBD1,TGCGCCAGCAGCAACGGACAGGGAGGAAGCGGCGAGCAGTACTTC,CASSNGQGGSGEQYF
.,TRBJ1-2,TRBV9,.,TGTGCCAGCAGCGTAGTTGCCGGTCATGGCTACACCTTC,CASSVVAGHGYTF
.,TRBJ1-2,TRBV30,.,TGTGCCTGGAGTGTACTAGGGTTCTATGGCTACACCTTC,CAWSVLGFYGYTF
.,TRBJ2-6,TRBV9,TRBD1,TGTGCCAGCAGCGTAGGGGCCTCAGACAGGGCTGGGGCCAACGTCCTGACTTTC,CASSVGASDRAGANVLTF
.,TRBJ2-3,TRBV7-2,.,.,CASSLVAGGTQYF
.,TRBJ1-2,TRBV6-5,.,TGTGCCAGCAGCTCCAGCAGGGATTTCTTGGATGGCTACACCTTC,CASSSSRDFLDGYTF
.,TRBJ1-3,TRBV10-1,.,TGCGCCAGCAGTGAGGGGCTATCTGGAAACACCATATATTTT,CASSEGLSGNTIYF
.,TRBJ2-1,TRBV6-4,TRBD2,TGTGCCAGCAGCCAAACTAGCGGGGGGGCCAGTGAGCAGTTCTTC,CASSQTSGGASEQFF
.,TRBJ2-7,TRBV14,.,TGTGCCAGCAGCCATGACGCAGGCAGGGCGGACGAGCAGTACTTC,CASSHDAGRADEQYF
.,TRBJ2-5,TRBV6-5,.,TGTGCCAGCAGTTTGAGGGAGACCCAGTACTTC,CASSLRETQYF
.,TRBJ2-1,TRBV12-2,.,TGTGCAAGTCGCTTGCCGGGTCCGAGCTCCTACAATGAGCAGTTCTTC,CASRLPGPSSYNEQFF
.,TRBJ2-2,TRBV4-1,TRBD1,TGCGCCAGCAGCAAACAGGGGTCCACCGGGGAGCTGTTTTTT,CASSKQGSTGELFF
once,TRBJ1-1,TRBV5-1,TRBD1,TGCGCCAGCAGCTTGAGACAGGGGGGCACTGAAGCTTTCTTT,CASSLRQGGTEAFF
.,TRBJ2-1,TRBV7-3,TRBD2,TGTGCCAGCAGCTCGAACCCGGGGGGGACTTCGAATGAGCAGTTCTTC,CASSSNPGGTSNEQFF
.,TRBJ2-5,TRBV6-1,TRBD2,TGTGCCAGCAGTGAAATGGCTAGCGGGGGGATATACCAAGAGACCCAGTACTTC,CASSEMASGGIYQETQYF
few,TRBJ2-5,TRBV29-1,.,TGCAGCGTTGAACTAGCACTCGGAGAGACCCAGTACTTC,CSVELALGETQYF
.,TRBJ1-4,TRBV11-2,.,TGTGCCAGCAGCGTACAGGGACATAATGAAAAACTGTTTTTT,CASSVQGHNEKLFF
.,TRBJ2-7,TRBV19,TRBD1,TGTGCCAGTACGCCGGGACAGGGGAACTACGAGCAGTACTTC,CASTPGQGNYEQYF